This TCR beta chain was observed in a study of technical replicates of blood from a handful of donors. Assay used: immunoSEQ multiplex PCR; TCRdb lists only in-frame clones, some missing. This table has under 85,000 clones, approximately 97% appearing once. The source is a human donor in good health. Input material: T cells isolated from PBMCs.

The CDR3 DNA sequence: TGTGCCAGCAGCAAAGAAGCCCCTAGCGGGGGGGTGATTTTCGGGGAGCTGTTTTTT. Protein: CASSKEAPSGGVIFGELFF. The chain is built from TRBV21-1 and TRBJ2-2; the table gives TRBD2 as D, unverified against the DNA. TRBV21-1 is noted as a pseudogene. The CDR3 is 19 residues long.